The T cell receptor (beta chain) under discussion was sequenced for a study of cytomegalovirus exposure and HLA in healthy donors. Study-wide points: Sequencing likely generated an artifact that appeared as a cluster of highly shared sequence variants. Generally TCR sequences proved uncommon, though certain public TCRs appeared in numerous donors.

Unmatched junction bases numbered 8, after V lost 5 bases and J lost 7 bases. The CDR3 consists of 14 residues. From germline, CDR1 is SEHNR and CDR2 FQNEAQ (reference sequence). There are a few counts of this clone. As yet, its antigen is unknown. The study ran its PCR with 60 Vbeta and 13 Jbeta primers. Profiled with immunoSEQ multiplex PCR; TCRdb holds only in-frame clones, not every one. Here the sample spans about 150,000 clones, approximately 61% being singletons. The specimen was PBMCs. The genes are TRBV7-9 and TRBJ2-1, with TRBD2 matching 7 bases. This sequence was found in a human donor in good health. As DNA, the CDR3 is TGTGCCAGCAGCCCGGGTGCGGGAGTTAATGAGCAGTTCTTC. It specifies CASSPGAGVNEQFF.